This T cell receptor beta chain derives from a study of T cells after yellow fever vaccination. This clonotype was detected only a few times. CDR3 length: 14 amino acids. After removal of 5 bases from V and 1 base from J, the junction contained 2 bases not matched to a gene. One entry per CDR3 protein, called by TCRdb with MiXCR from the 5' RACE reads. The data contain about 400,000 distinct CDR3 sequences, about 9.9% of them singletons. The V call is TRBV12-3 or TRBV12-4, the J call TRBJ1-1; 9 nucleotides agree with TRBD1. The sequence was collected from a young man who received the YFV17D yellow fever vaccine. The starting material was PBMCs, obtained on the day of the first yellow fever vaccination. CDR3 nucleotides: TGTGCCAGCAGTCAGACAGGGGGGAACACTGAAGCTTTCTTT. The encoded protein is CASSQTGGNTEAFF.